Reported below is one TCR beta chain. Produced via immunoSEQ multiplex PCR; TCRdb's table is partial and in-frame only. The sample contains some 490,000 clones, approximately 86% of which appear only once. Trimming left V 5 bases short and J 3 bases short, with 10 bases between. CDR1 ENHRY and CDR2 SYGVKD come from the germline V gene. The CDR3 is made up of 13 amino acids. This specimen comes from a study of blood T cell repertoires in COVID-19. Study overall: Samples representing acute and convalescent COVID-19 were sourced from the United States, Italy and Spain.

The clonotype was recovered from a woman in her sixties or seventies who had recovered from COVID-19. Source material: PBMCs or T cells enriched from blood (not recorded which). The chain uses TRBV10-3 and TRBJ1-1; D ambiguous. The CDR3 protein is CAISRSEDTEAFF. The CDR3 DNA reads as TGTGCCATCAGTCGATCTGAGGACACTGAAGCTTTCTTT.